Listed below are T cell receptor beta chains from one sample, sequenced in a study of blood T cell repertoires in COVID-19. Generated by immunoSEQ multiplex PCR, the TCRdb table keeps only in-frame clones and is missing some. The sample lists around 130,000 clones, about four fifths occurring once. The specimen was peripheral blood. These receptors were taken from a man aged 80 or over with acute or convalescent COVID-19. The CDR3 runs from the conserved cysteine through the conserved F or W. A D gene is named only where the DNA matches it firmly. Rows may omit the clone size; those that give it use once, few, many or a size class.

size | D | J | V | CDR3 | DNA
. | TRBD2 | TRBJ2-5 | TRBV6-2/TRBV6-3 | CASSYELAVDQETQYF | TGTGCCAGCAGTTACGAGCTAGCGGTAGATCAAGAGACCCAGTACTTC
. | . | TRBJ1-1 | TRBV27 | CASSFGGRTEAFF | TGTGCCAGCAGTTTCGGGGGGCGAACTGAAGCTTTCTTT
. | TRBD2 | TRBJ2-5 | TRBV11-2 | CASSPSGVTQETQYF | TGTGCCAGCAGCCCCAGCGGGGTAACTCAGGAGACCCAGTACTTC
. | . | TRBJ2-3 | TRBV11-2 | CASSLVASFLPDTQYF | TGTGCCAGCAGCTTAGTAGCTAGTTTTCTCCCAGATACGCAGTATTTT
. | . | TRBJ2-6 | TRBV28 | CASKQGGFGANVLTF | TGTGCCAGCAAACAGGGAGGGTTCGGGGCCAACGTCCTGACTTTC
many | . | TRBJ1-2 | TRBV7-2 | CASAVMRVTNYGYTF | TGTGCCAGCGCCGTTATGCGGGTAACTAACTATGGCTACACCTTC
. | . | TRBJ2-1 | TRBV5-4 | CASSTRQVTSNEQFF | TGTGCCAGCAGCACACGACAGGTGACATCCAATGAGCAGTTCTTC
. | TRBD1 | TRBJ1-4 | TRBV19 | CASRETGVINEKLFF | TGTGCCAGTAGGGAAACAGGGGTAATTAATGAAAAACTGTTTTTT
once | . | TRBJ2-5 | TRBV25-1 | CASSEHTGSETQYF | TGTGCCAGCAGTGAACACACAGGGTCGGAGACCCAGTACTTC
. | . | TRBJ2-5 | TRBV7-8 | CASSPRVRETQYF | TGTGCCAGCAGCCCCAGGGTGCGGGAGACCCAGTACTTC
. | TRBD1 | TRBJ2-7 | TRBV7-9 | CASSSSRGSEQYF | TGTGCCAGCAGCTCCTCCAGGGGGTCCGAGCAGTACTTC
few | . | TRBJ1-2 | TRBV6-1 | CASSEASREGYTF | TGTGCCAGCAGTGAAGCAAGCAGGGAAGGCTACACCTTC
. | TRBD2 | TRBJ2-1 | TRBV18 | CASSPGAGGWNEQFF | TGTGCCAGCTCACCAGGAGCGGGGGGTTGGAATGAGCAGTTCTTC
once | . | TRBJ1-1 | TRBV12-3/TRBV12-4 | CASSFEGVTEAFF | TGTGCCAGCAGTTTTGAGGGTGTCACTGAAGCTTTCTTT
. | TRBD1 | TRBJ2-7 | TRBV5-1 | CASSSRTGAPYEQYF | TGCGCCAGCAGCTCGAGGACAGGAGCTCCCTACGAGCAGTACTTC
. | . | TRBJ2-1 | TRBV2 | CAGRTINEQFF | TGTGCCGGGAGGACAATCAATGAGCAGTTCTTC
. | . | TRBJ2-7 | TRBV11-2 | CASSLELGSLYEQYF | TGTGCCAGCAGCTTAGAACTAGGGTCTCTCTACGAGCAGTACTTC
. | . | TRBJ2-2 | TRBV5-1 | CASSYGSGTGELFF | TGCGCCAGCAGCTATGGGAGCGGTACCGGGGAGCTGTTTTTT
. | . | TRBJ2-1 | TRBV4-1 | CASSQVRGGEYNEQFF | TGCGCCAGCAGCCAAGTGAGAGGGGGGGAGTACAATGAGCAGTTCTTC
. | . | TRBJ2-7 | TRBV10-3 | CAISVGLLEQYF | TGTGCCATCAGTGTGGGGCTCCTCGAGCAGTACTTC
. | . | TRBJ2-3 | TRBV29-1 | CSVDGLGASTDTQYF | TGCAGCGTTGATGGCTTAGGGGCTAGCACAGATACGCAGTATTTT
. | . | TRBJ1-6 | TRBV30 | CAWSEIRNSPLHF | TGTGCCTGGAGTGAAATTCGTAATTCACCCCTCCACTTT
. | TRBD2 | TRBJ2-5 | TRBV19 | CASSPGTSGGKSTQYF | TGTGCCAGTAGTCCAGGGACTAGCGGGGGGAAGAGTACCCAGTACTTC
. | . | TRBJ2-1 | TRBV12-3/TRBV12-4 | CASSLFDNEQFF | TGTGCCAGCAGTTTATTCGACAATGAGCAGTTCTTC
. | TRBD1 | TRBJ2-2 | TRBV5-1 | CASSLLTGQRSNTGELFF | TGCGCCAGCAGCTTGTTGACAGGGCAACGATCGAACACCGGGGAGCTGTTTTTT
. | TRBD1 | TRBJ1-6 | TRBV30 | CATRDSSSYNSPLHF | TGTGCTACCCGGGACAGCAGCTCCTATAATTCACCCCTCCACTTT
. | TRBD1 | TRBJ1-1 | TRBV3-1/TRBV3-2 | CASSPTGLVENTEAFF | TGTGCCAGCAGCCCGACAGGGCTGGTGGAGAACACTGAAGCTTTCTTT
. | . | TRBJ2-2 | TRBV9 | CASSAGIAGELFF | TGTGCCAGCAGCGCAGGGATTGCCGGGGAGCTGTTTTTT
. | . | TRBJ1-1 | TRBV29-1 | CSFQGVKLYTEAFF | TGCAGCTTCCAAGGAGTCAAGTTGTACACTGAAGCTTTCTTT
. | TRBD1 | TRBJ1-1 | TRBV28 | CASRDYDRVTEAFF | TGTGCCAGCAGGGACTACGACAGGGTCACTGAAGCTTTCTTT
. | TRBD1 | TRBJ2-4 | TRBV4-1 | CASSLGQGIQYF | TGCGCCAGCAGCCTAGGACAGGGGATTCAGTACTTC
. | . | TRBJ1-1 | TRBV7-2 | CASSLVQGNTEAFF | TGTGCCAGCAGCTTAGTACAGGGGAACACTGAAGCTTTCTTT
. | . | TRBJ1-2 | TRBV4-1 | CASSQEGVTFGGYTF | TGCGCCAGCAGCCAAGAAGGGGTGACCTTTGGGGGCTACACCTTC
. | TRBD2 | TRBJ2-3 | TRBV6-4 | CASSATSTSDTQYF | TGTGCCAGCAGTGCGACTAGCACGTCAGATACGCAGTATTTT
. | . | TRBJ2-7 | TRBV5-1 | CASSPGGTVTSSYEQYF | TGCGCCAGCAGCCCCGGAGGGACAGTGACGAGCTCCTACGAGCAGTACTTC
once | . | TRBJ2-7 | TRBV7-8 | CASSLGRLYEQYF | TGTGCCAGCAGCCTTGGCCGATTATACGAGCAGTACTTC
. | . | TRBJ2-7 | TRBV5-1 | CASSPEGLPSYEQYF | TGCGCCAGCAGCCCCGAGGGACTGCCCTCCTACGAGCAGTACTTC